The 32 T cell receptor beta chains below come from one sample, sequenced in a study of blood T cell repertoires in COVID-19. Clones were sequenced by immunoSEQ multiplex PCR, and TCRdb holds only the in-frame ones, with some missing. Of about 260,000 clones in the sample, almost 85% were seen once. Sequencing was done on a sample of peripheral blood. The receptors were gathered from a woman aged 80 or over with acute or convalescent COVID-19.

The chain carries TRBV29-1 and TRBJ2-7; D may be TRBD1 (6 bases). V lost 6 bases and J lost 2, with 17 bases in between. Germline values: CDR1 SQVTM, CDR2 ANQGSEA. The CDR3 has 14 residues. CDR3 amino acids: CSVKTGLGPYEQYF. CDR3 coding DNA: TGCAGCGTAAAGACAGGTTTGGGGCCCTACGAGCAGTACTTC.

This chain uses TRBV7-9 with TRBJ2-7; 14 bases match TRBD2. Germline V lookup: CDR1 SEHNR, CDR2 FQNEAQ (reference sequence). This CDR3 is built from 15 residues. The V gene end was trimmed by 1 base and the J gene end by 4 bases; junction bases not matched to a gene: 0. The DNA for the CDR3 is TGTGCCAGCAGCTTAGGGACTAGCGGGAGGTACGAGCAGTACTTC. It encodes CASSLGTSGRYEQYF.

The rearrangement links TRBV6-2 or TRBV6-3 to TRBJ2-6, with TRBD1 matching over 8 bases. The CDR3 extends over 17 amino acids. Germline CDR1 and CDR2: MNHEY and SVGEGT. Trimming cost V 5 bases and J 4 bases; bases outside gene matches: 10. CDR3 coding DNA: TGTGCCAGCAGTCCCAGGGGGCTGTCCCCCGGGGCCAACGTCCTGACTTTC. It is translated as CASSPRGLSPGANVLTF.

V gene TRBV9 combines with J gene TRBJ1-2; D perhaps matches TRBD1 (5 bases). The CDR3 has 12 amino acids. The V gene's germline CDR1 is SGDLS and CDR2 YYNGEE. The V gene lost 4 bases and the J gene lost 5 bases, with 9 bases spanning the gap. In nucleotides, the CDR3 is TGTGCCAGCAGCCCCCAGGGTTATGGCTACACCTTC. It encodes CASSPQGYGYTF. The full variable domain, its missing parts supplied by reference TRBV9 and TRBJ1-2, is DSGVTQTPKHLITATGQRVTLRCSPRSGDLSVYWYQQSLDQGLQFLIQYYNGEERAKGNILERFSAQQFPDLHSELNLSSLELGDSALYFCASSPQGYGYTFGSGTRLTVV.

The chain couples TRBV7-2 to TRBJ2-3, with 8 nucleotides matching TRBD2. Germline values: CDR1 SGHTA, CDR2 FQGNSA. J gave up 2 bases and V 8 bases, and 12 bases lay outside the gene matches. The CDR3 is 16 residues long. Here the CDR3 DNA reads TGTGCCAGCCAGCTAGAGCGGGGGAGTTACACAGATACGCAGTATTTT. It translates to CASQLERGSYTDTQYF.

This clone was seen a single time. This sequence joins TRBV5-1 and TRBJ2-5; D not certain. CDR1 and CDR2 (germline): SGHRS, YFSETQ. This CDR3 has 14 amino acids. The ends were cut back, 0 bases at V and 0 bases at J, with 6 bases in the middle. In DNA form, the CDR3 reads TGCGCCAGCAGCTTGGGAGGCAACCAAGAGACCCAGTACTTC. It specifies CASSLGGNQETQYF.

This sequence joins TRBV6-1 and TRBJ2-6, with D possibly being TRBD1 (6 bases). The CDR3 spans 19 residues. Trimming removed 4 bases at V and 4 bases at J, with 23 bases between. CDR1 and CDR2 (germline): MNHNS, SASEGT. CDR3 in amino acids: CASSAYQGRVVEGANVLTF. DNA for the CDR3: TGTGCCAGCAGTGCATACCAGGGGCGGGTGGTGGAAGGGGCCAACGTCCTGACTTTC.

J is TRBJ2-7 and V is TRBV3-1 (or the pseudogene TRBV3-2), with TRBD2 as a possible D gene (5 bases). The germline V and J ends were trimmed by 4 bases and 3 bases, with 13 bases remaining between them. Germline assignment: CDR1 LGHDT and CDR2 YNNKEL (reference sequence). CDR3 length: 14 amino acids. CDR3 in amino acids: CASSRTGKNYEQYF. DNA of the CDR3: TGTGCCAGCAGCCGGACTGGAAAGAACTACGAGCAGTACTTC.

V gene TRBV2 combines with J gene TRBJ2-2, with 14 bases that match TRBD2. J was trimmed by 4 bases and V by 6 bases; bases with no gene match: 7. Per germline, CDR1 SNHLY and CDR2 FYNNEI. The CDR3 spans 17 residues. This CDR3 is CASRSGTSGRSTGELFF. The CDR3 DNA follows: TGTGCCAGCAGATCCGGGACTAGCGGGAGAAGCACCGGGGAGCTGTTTTTT.

This sequence joins TRBV6-6 and TRBJ1-5; 7 bases match TRBD1. Germline V CDR1 and CDR2: MNHNY, SVGAGI (reference sequence). This CDR3 is built from 15 residues. J was trimmed by 3 bases and V by 0 bases; bases with no gene match: 2. In nucleotides, the CDR3 is TGTGCCAGCAGTTACTCCGGACAGGACAATCAGCCCCAGCATTTT. It translates to CASSYSGQDNQPQHF.

This sequence joins TRBV5-5 and TRBJ1-5; TRBD1 might be the D (5 bases). Germline CDR1 SGHKS, CDR2 YYEKEE (reference sequence). The CDR3 length is 15 residues. The germline V and J ends were trimmed by 0 bases and 3 bases, with 10 bases remaining between them. CDR3 in amino acids: CASSLGPRDNQPQHF. CDR3 coding DNA: TGTGCCAGCAGCTTGGGACCCAGGGACAATCAGCCCCAGCATTTT.

V usage is TRBV15 and J usage is TRBJ2-6; possibly TRBD2 for D (5 bases). V lost 1 base to trimming and J lost 2 bases, with 9 bases between them. From germline, CDR1 is LNHNV and CDR2 YYDKDF (reference sequence). The CDR3 consists of 16 residues. CDR3 in amino acids: CATSRGSGTGANVLTF. The CDR3 coding sequence is TGTGCCACCAGCAGAGGGTCGGGGACTGGGGCCAACGTCCTGACTTTC.

The genes are TRBV6-2 or TRBV6-3 and TRBJ2-3; D call uncertain. The germline V gene has CDR1 MNHEY and CDR2 SVGEGT. The V end was cut by 2 bases, the J end by 1 base, with 7 bases between. CDR3 length: 14 residues. The CDR3 sequence: CASSYERRTDTQYF. The CDR3 nucleotides read TGTGCCAGCAGTTACGAGCGACGCACAGATACGCAGTATTTT.

The chain couples TRBV19 to TRBJ1-4; 10 bases are shared with TRBD1. This CDR3 has 15 residues. V lost 6 bases, J lost 4 bases, and 5 bases stayed unmatched. The germline V gene has CDR1 LNHDA and CDR2 SQIVND (reference sequence). The DNA for the CDR3 is TGTGCCAGTAGGAGACAGGGGGCAAATAATGAAAAACTGTTTTTT. Amino acids: CASRRQGANNEKLFF.

The J gene is TRBJ1-6, the V gene TRBV5-5, with D possibly being TRBD1 (5 bases). Per the germline V gene, CDR1 is SGHKS and CDR2 is YYEKEE (reference sequence). The CDR3 is made up of 15 amino acids. V was shortened by 4 bases and J by 5 bases, with 13 bases between the two germline ends. The CDR3 coding sequence is TGTGCCAGCAGCATCAGCCACAGGCATAATTCACCCCTCCACTTT. Its protein is CASSISHRHNSPLHF. The complete variable domain, with remaining parts taken from reference TRBV5-5 and TRBJ1-6, reads DAGVTQSPTHLIKTRGQQVTLRCSPISGHKSVSWYQQVLGQGPQFIFQYYEKEERGRGNFPDRFSARQFPNYSSELNVNALLLGDSALYLCASSISHRHNSPLHFGNGTRLTVT.

This clone was observed a single time. The chain is built from TRBV5-1 and TRBJ2-5; TRBD1 agrees at 10 bases. With 2 bases clipped from V and 1 base from J, the junction kept 2 bases outside the gene matches. CDR3 length: 15 residues. Germline CDR1 is SGHRS and CDR2 is YFSETQ. The CDR3 spells CASSFGTGVQETQYF. In DNA form, the CDR3 reads TGCGCCAGCAGCTTCGGGACAGGGGTCCAAGAGACCCAGTACTTC. The full variable domain, completed using reference TRBV5-1 and TRBJ2-5, is KAGVTQTPRYLIKTRGQQVTLSCSPISGHRSVSWYQQTPGQGLQFLFEYFSETQRNKGNFPGRFSGRQFSNSRSEMNVSTLELGDSALYLCASSFGTGVQETQYFGPGTRLLVL.

For this clone: At one end the junction does not follow the germline gene, possibly because of a read error. The rearrangement joins TRBV7-9 to TRBJ2-3; tentative D call: TRBD2 (5 bases). Germline CDR1 SEHNR, CDR2 FQNEAQ (reference sequence). This CDR3 is built from 14 residues. CDR3 bases: TGTGCCAGCAGCTTAGAGGAGGCTGGGCGGCTCCGTTACTTT. Protein sequence: CASSLEEAGRLRYF.

The V and J genes are TRBV7-2 and TRBJ1-5, with unresolved D. V lost 5 bases to trimming and J lost 3 bases, with 8 bases between them. The germline V gene has CDR1 SGHTA and CDR2 FQGNSA. The CDR3 consists of 13 residues. The CDR3: CASSQAFNQPQHF. The CDR3 DNA follows: TGTGCCAGCAGCCAAGCCTTCAATCAGCCCCAGCATTTT. Looking up the rest from reference TRBV7-2 and TRBJ1-5 gives the full variable domain: GAGVSQSPSNKVTEKGKDVELRCDPISGHTALYWYRQSLGQGLEFLIYFQGNSAPDKSGLPSDRFSAERTGGSVSTLTIQRTQQEDSAVYLCASSQAFNQPQHFGDGTRLSIL.

V gene TRBV4-1 combines with J gene TRBJ2-1; perhaps TRBD2 as D (5 bases). The CDR3 consists of 15 residues. Germline CDR1 MGHRA, CDR2 YSYEKL. V was trimmed by 4 bases and J by 0 bases, leaving 10 bases between them. The CDR3 here is CASSRSASSYNEQFF. In nucleotides, the CDR3 is TGCGCCAGCAGCCGTAGCGCGAGCTCCTACAATGAGCAGTTCTTC.

V usage is TRBV7-3 and J usage is TRBJ1-6; a possible D gene is TRBD1 (6 bases). Germline assignment: CDR1 SGHTA and CDR2 FQGTGA. This CDR3 is built from 14 residues. With 5 bases removed from V and 5 bases from J, the gap between germline ends came to 10 bases. The DNA for the CDR3 is TGTGCCAGCAGCCGGGACAACAATAATTCACCCCTCCACTTT. Translating it yields CASSRDNNNSPLHF.

The CDR3 DNA reads TGCGCCAGCAGCTTGGCAGGGGCCGACACAGATACGCAGTATTTT. Translation gives CASSLAGADTDTQYF. The rearrangement joins TRBV5-1 to TRBJ2-3, with D possibly being TRBD1 (6 bases). The V and J ends lost 0 bases and 2 bases respectively, with 10 bases between them. CDR1 is SGHRS and CDR2 is YFSETQ in the germline V gene. CDR3 length: 15 amino acids.

The chain carries TRBV27 and TRBJ2-2; D unclear. With 3 bases removed from V and 6 bases from J, the gap between germline ends came to 5 bases. Germline CDR1 reads MNHEY; CDR2 reads SMNVEV (reference sequence). CDR3 length: 12 residues. DNA of the CDR3: TGTGCCAGCAGTTTTCAGTCCGGGGAGCTGTTTTTT. This codes for CASSFQSGELFF.

The chain recombines TRBV5-1 with TRBJ1-2, with a tentative D call TRBD1 (6 bases). The CDR3 sequence is 15 residues long. Trimming left V 3 bases short and J 8 bases short, with 20 bases between. Germline values: CDR1 SGHRS, CDR2 YFSETQ. This chain's CDR3 is CASSWIRGVSGGYTF. As DNA, the CDR3 is TGCGCCAGCAGCTGGATCAGGGGCGTGAGTGGAGGCTACACCTTC.

The chain has TRBV3-1 (or the pseudogene TRBV3-2) and TRBJ2-2; D is unresolved. The CDR3 is 13 amino acids. CDR1 and CDR2 (germline): LGHDT, YNNKEL (reference sequence). The V end lost 3 bases, the J end lost 6 bases, and 8 bases lay between the germline ends. The CDR3 sequence: CASSQRRAGELFF. CDR3 sequence (DNA): TGTGCCAGCAGCCAGCGGCGCGCCGGGGAGCTGTTTTTT.

The V gene is TRBV7-2, the J gene TRBJ2-5; 12 nucleotides line up with TRBD2. The ends lost 5 bases at V and 2 bases at J; junction bases unmatched: 3. The CDR3 contains 15 residues. The germline V gene has CDR1 SGHTA and CDR2 FQGNSA. The CDR3 sequence: CASSTGLAGQETQYF. The CDR3 DNA reads TGTGCCAGCAGCACAGGACTAGCGGGGCAAGAGACCCAGTACTTC.

The rearrangement links TRBV4-3 to TRBJ2-1, with TRBD2 matching 9 bases. Germline lookup yields CDR1 LGHNA and CDR2 YSLEER. V lost 1 base and J lost 6; bases outside the gene matches: 7. The CDR3 runs 16 residues. Here the CDR3 reads CASSQGQLAGGNEQFF. The DNA for the CDR3 is TGCGCCAGCAGCCAAGGACAACTAGCGGGTGGCAATGAGCAGTTCTTC.

The genes are TRBV4-1 and TRBJ2-1; 10 bases align to TRBD2. Trimming removed 3 bases from V and 8 bases from J; junction bases left unmatched: 7. Germline V CDR1 and CDR2: MGHRA, YSYEKL. This CDR3 region has 15 residues. CDR3 in DNA: TGCGCCAGCAGCCACGGGACTAGCGTCATCGATGAGCAGTTCTTC. Residues: CASSHGTSVIDEQFF.

A single count supports this clone. This chain links TRBV14 with TRBJ2-5; 8 bases line up with TRBD2. J gave up 5 bases and V 1 base, and 6 bases lay outside the gene matches. Germline CDR1 reads SGHDN; CDR2 reads FVKESK. This CDR3 contains 15 residues. The CDR3 loop reads CASSQGSGGLETQYF. In nucleotides, the CDR3 is TGTGCCAGCAGCCAAGGGTCGGGGGGGCTTGAGACCCAGTACTTC.

V is TRBV4-2 and J is TRBJ1-2; no clear D gene. This CDR3 contains 15 residues. Germline V gene sequence: CDR1 LGHNA, CDR2 YNFKEQ. The V end lost 0 bases, the J end lost 1 base, and 9 bases lay between the germline ends. The CDR3 DNA reads as TGTGCCAGCAGCCAAGAAATCAGCGTTAACTATGGCTACACCTTC. This encodes CASSQEISVNYGYTF.

The chain carries TRBV11-2 and TRBJ2-5; D unresolved. V dropped 0 bases and J dropped 4 bases, with 9 bases sitting between them. The germline V gene has CDR1 SGHAT and CDR2 FQNNGV. The CDR3 runs to 14 residues. Here the CDR3 reads CASSLEPGPETQYF. The CDR3 DNA reads as TGTGCCAGCAGCTTAGAGCCAGGCCCAGAGACCCAGTACTTC.

The chain has TRBV5-5 and TRBJ2-3; weak D call: TRBD1 (5 bases). The germline V and J ends were trimmed by 0 bases and 2 bases, with 13 bases remaining between them. CDR3 length: 16 residues. CDR1 is SGHKS and CDR2 is YYEKEE in the germline V gene (reference sequence). CDR3 amino acids: CASSLEGRADTDTQYF. The CDR3 bases are TGTGCCAGCAGCTTGGAGGGCAGGGCGGACACAGATACGCAGTATTTT.

This rearrangement joins TRBV12-3 or TRBV12-4 to TRBJ1-1; D unclear. Trimming cost V 6 bases and J 1 base, with 6 bases left between them. The CDR3 length is 12 residues. In DNA, the CDR3 is TGTGCCAGCAGAAGACAGAACACTGAAGCTTTCTTT. Protein product: CASRRQNTEAFF.